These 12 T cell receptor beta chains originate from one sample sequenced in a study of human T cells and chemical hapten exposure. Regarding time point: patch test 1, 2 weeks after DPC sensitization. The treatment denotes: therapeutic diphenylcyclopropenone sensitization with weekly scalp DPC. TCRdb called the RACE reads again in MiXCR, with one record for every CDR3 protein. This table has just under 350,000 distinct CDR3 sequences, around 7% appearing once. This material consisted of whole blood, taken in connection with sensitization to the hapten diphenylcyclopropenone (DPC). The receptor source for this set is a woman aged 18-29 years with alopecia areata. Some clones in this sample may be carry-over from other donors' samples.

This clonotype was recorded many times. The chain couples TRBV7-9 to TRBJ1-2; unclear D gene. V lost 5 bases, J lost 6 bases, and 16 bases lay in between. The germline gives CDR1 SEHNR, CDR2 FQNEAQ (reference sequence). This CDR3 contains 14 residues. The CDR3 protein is CASSPGGEFDGYTF. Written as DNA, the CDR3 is TGTGCCAGCAGCCCAGGTGGGGAATTCGATGGCTACACCTTC.

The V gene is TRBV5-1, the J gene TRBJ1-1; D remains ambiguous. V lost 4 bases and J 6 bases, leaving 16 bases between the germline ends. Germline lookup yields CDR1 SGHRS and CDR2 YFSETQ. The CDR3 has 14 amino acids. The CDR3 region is CASSRVPLPAEAFF. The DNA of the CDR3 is TGCGCCAGCAGCAGGGTGCCTCTCCCGGCTGAAGCTTTCTTT. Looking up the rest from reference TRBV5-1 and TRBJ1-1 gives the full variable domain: KAGVTQTPRYLIKTRGQQVTLSCSPISGHRSVSWYQQTPGQGLQFLFEYFSETQRNKGNFPGRFSGRQFSNSRSEMNVSTLELGDSALYLCASSRVPLPAEAFFGQGTRLTVV.

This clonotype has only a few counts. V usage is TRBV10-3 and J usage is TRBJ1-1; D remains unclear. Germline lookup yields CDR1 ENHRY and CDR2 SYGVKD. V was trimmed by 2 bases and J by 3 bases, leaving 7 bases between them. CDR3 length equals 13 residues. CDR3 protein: CAISEGWDTEAFF. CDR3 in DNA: TGTGCCATCAGTGAGGGTTGGGACACTGAAGCTTTCTTT.

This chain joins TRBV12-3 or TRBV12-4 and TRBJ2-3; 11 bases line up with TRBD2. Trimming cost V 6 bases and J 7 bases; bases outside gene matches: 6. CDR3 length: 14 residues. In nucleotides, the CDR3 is TGTGCCAGCAGAATAGCGGGGGGGACAAATACGCAGTATTTT. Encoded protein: CASRIAGGTNTQYF.

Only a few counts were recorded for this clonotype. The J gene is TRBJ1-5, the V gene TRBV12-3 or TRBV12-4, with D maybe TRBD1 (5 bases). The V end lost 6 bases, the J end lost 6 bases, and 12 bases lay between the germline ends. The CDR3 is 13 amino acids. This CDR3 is CASSPDRLQPQHF. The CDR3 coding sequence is TGTGCCAGCAGCCCCGACAGACTTCAGCCCCAGCATTTT.

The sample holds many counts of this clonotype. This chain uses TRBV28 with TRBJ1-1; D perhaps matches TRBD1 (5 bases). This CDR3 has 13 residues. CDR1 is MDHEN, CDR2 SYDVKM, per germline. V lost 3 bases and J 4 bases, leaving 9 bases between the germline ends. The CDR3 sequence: CASSLGEATEAFF. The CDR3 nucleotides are TGTGCCAGCAGTTTGGGGGAGGCCACTGAAGCTTTCTTT.

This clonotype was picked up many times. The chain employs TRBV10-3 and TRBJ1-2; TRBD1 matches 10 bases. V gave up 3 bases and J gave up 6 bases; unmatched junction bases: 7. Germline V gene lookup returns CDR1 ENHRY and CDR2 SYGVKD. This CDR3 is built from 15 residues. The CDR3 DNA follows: TGTGCCATCAGTGACCCGACAGGGGGCAACGATGGCTACACCTTC. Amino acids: CAISDPTGGNDGYTF.

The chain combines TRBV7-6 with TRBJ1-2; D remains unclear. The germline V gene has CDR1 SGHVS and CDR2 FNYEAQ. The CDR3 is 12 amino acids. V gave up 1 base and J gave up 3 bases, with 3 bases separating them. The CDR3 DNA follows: TGTGCCAGCAGCTTAGACCACTATGGCTACACCTTC. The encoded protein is CASSLDHYGYTF. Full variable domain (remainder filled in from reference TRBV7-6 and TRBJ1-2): GAGVSQSPRYKVTKRGQDVALRCDPISGHVSLYWYRQALGQGPEFLTYFNYEAQQDKSGLPNDRFSAERPEGSISTLTIQRTEQRDSAMYRCASSLDHYGYTFGSGTRLTVV.

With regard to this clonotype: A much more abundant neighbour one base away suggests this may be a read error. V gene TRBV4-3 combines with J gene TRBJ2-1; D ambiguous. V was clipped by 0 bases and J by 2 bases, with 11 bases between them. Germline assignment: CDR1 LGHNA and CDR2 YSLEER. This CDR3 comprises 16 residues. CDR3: CASSQDHQSPYNEQFF. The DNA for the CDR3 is TGCGCCAGCAGCCAAGATCACCAGAGCCCCTACAATGAGCAGTTCTTC.

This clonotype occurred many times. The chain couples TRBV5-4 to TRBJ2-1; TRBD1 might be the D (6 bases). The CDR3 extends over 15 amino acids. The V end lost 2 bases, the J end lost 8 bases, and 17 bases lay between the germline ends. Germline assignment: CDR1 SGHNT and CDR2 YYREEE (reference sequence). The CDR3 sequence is CASSLLQGREDEQFF. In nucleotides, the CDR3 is TGTGCCAGCAGCTTATTGCAGGGGCGAGAGGATGAGCAGTTCTTC.

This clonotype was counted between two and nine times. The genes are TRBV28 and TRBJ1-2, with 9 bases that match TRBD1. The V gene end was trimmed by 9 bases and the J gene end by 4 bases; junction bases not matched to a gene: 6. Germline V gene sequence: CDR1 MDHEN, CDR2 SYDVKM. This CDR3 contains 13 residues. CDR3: CASVRTGVYGYTF. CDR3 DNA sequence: TGTGCCAGTGTAAGGACAGGGGTCTATGGCTACACCTTC.

CDR3 amino acids: CASSLMGGGTQYF. The DNA for the CDR3 is TGTGCCAGCAGTTTAATGGGGGGCGGGACCCAGTACTTC. This chain links TRBV27 with TRBJ2-5, with D tentatively TRBD1 or TRBD2 (6 bases each). Germline values: CDR1 MNHEY, CDR2 SMNVEV (reference sequence). The CDR3 has 13 amino acids. The V and J ends lost 2 bases and 7 bases respectively, with 11 bases between them.